This is a list of T cell receptor beta chains from one sample in a study of patients and donors after allogeneic stem cell transplantation. Each CDR3 protein is one row after TCRdb ran MiXCR on the RT-PCR reads. The table has 410,000 or so distinct CDR3 sequences, approximately 16% seen once; the top ten hold less than 9.5%. The sequencing input was blood, either unsorted or a sorted T cell fraction (not recorded which). These receptors were collected from a human donor who was either an allogeneic HSCT recipient or a stem cell or donor lymphocyte infusion donor (not recorded which). It is not recorded whose cells these are; they may come from a transplant donor. The CDR3 runs from the conserved cysteine through the conserved F or W. The D gene is left open where the match is weak. Expanded clones are given a class, and other clones once, few, many or no size at all.

v_gene,j_gene,d_gene,abundance,CDR3nt,CDR3aa
TRBV7-2,TRBJ1-3,TRBD1,few,TGTGCCAGCAGCTACCAAGACAGGGGAGGTGGAAACACCATATATTTT,CASSYQDRGGGNTIYF
TRBV9,TRBJ2-5,NA,NA,TGTGCCAGCAGCGGGAAATCAGAGACCCAGTACTTC,CASSGKSETQYF
TRBV6-1,TRBJ1-3,NA,few,TGTGCCAGCAGAAGCGCGGCTAAGGGTGGAAACACCATATATTTT,CASRSAAKGGNTIYF
TRBV5-6,TRBJ1-2,TRBD1,few,TGTGCCAGCAGCCCGGACAGGGGGCTTGGTGGCTACACCTTC,CASSPDRGLGGYTF
TRBV4-2,TRBJ1-6,NA,few,TGTGCCAGCAGCCAAGATGGCAGACGAAACTCCTATAATTCACCCCTCCACTTT,CASSQDGRRNSYNSPLHF
TRBV14,TRBJ2-7,TRBD2,few,TGTGCCAGCAGCCTTCTGGGACTAGCGGGAGTCGAGCAGTACTTC,CASSLLGLAGVEQYF
TRBV20-1,TRBJ1-2,NA,NA,TGCAGTGCACTGTTGCGGCCACCTTCTAGCTATGGCTACACCTTC,CSALLRPPSSYGYTF
TRBV18,TRBJ2-1,TRBD1,few,TGTGCCAGCTCACCTTACAGGATCCGGGACAGGGACTACAATGAGCAGTTCTTC,CASSPYRIRDRDYNEQFF
TRBV19,TRBJ1-5,NA,NA,TGTGCCAGCGAAATGATTGGACAAGATAAATATAGCAATCAGCCCCAGCATTTT,CASEMIGQDKYSNQPQHF
TRBV20-1,TRBJ2-4,NA,NA,TGCAGTGCTAGAGACCGAAACATTCAGTACTTC,CSARDRNIQYF
TRBV11-2,TRBJ2-1,TRBD2,NA,TGTGCCAGCAGCAGCGGGACCTACAATGAGCAGTTCTTC,CASSSGTYNEQFF
TRBV10-3,TRBJ2-2,TRBD2,few,TGTGCCATCAGATCAGGCCTAGCGGGAACCGGGGAGCTGTTTTTT,CAIRSGLAGTGELFF
TRBV19,TRBJ1-4,TRBD1,few,TGTGCCAGTAGCCCATACCGGGACAGGGAGGTGAGGGCTAATGAAAAACTGTTTTTT,CASSPYRDREVRANEKLFF
TRBV12-3/TRBV12-4,TRBJ1-2,NA,NA,TGTGCCAGCAGCCTAAAAGCTGGAACAGGGATCGGGAGCGGCTACACCTTC,CASSLKAGTGIGSGYTF
TRBV11-2,TRBJ2-7,TRBD2,NA,TGTGCCAGCAGCAAGCGGGACCACTCCTACGAGCAGTACTTC,CASSKRDHSYEQYF
TRBV12-3/TRBV12-4,TRBJ2-1,TRBD1,few,TGTGCCAGCAGTTTAGGGACAGGGTGGGGAACAAGTGAGCAGTTCTTC,CASSLGTGWGTSEQFF
TRBV3-1,TRBJ2-1,NA,few,TGTGCCAGCAGCCACCGGGCCAGTAGGGACAATGAGCAGTTCTTC,CASSHRASRDNEQFF
TRBV7-9,TRBJ1-5,NA,few,TGTGCCAGCAGCTCGGACAGTTCCTATCAGCCCCAGCATTTT,CASSSDSSYQPQHF
TRBV20-1,TRBJ2-7,NA,few,TGCAGTGTTCTAGGGACTCAAAACTCCTACGAGCAGTACTTC,CSVLGTQNSYEQYF
TRBV7-2,TRBJ1-2,NA,few,TGTGCCAGCAGCTTAGCGAGCGGGCCAACTAACTATGGCTACACCTTC,CASSLASGPTNYGYTF
TRBV12-3/TRBV12-4,TRBJ1-4,NA,few,TGTGCCAGCACCAAAAATTGGGGTGAAAAACTGTTTTTT,CASTKNWGEKLFF
TRBV3-1,TRBJ1-1,NA,NA,TGTGCCAGCAGCCGAAAAAGGTCCCCGGACACTGAAGCTTTCTTT,CASSRKRSPDTEAFF
TRBV7-3,TRBJ2-1,TRBD2,few,TGTGCCAGCAGCCCGAGCGGGGGCGATTACAATGAGCAGTTCTTC,CASSPSGGDYNEQFF
TRBV9,TRBJ2-5,NA,few,TGTGCCAGCAGCGTAGCCCTCAGCGGGGCAGGGGTCCAAGAGACCCAGTACTTC,CASSVALSGAGVQETQYF
TRBV4-2,TRBJ2-3,NA,NA,TGTGCCAGCAGCCCCCGGGTCCCACAGGGTCTATTCACGGATACGCAGTATTTT,CASSPRVPQGLFTDTQYF
TRBV5-6,TRBJ2-4,NA,NA,TGTGCCAGCTCTGTAGGGGGGTGGAGCTCGAGGGGCAACATTCAGTACTTC,CASSVGGWSSRGNIQYF
TRBV12-3/TRBV12-4,TRBJ2-5,NA,NA,TGTGCCAGCAGTTTAGCCCCCGAGACCCCGTACTTC,CASSLAPETPYF
TRBV20-1,TRBJ2-5,TRBD2,few,TGCAGTGCTAGCAGGGTAGCGGGGGGGCCGCGGGAGACCCAGTACTTC,CSASRVAGGPRETQYF
TRBV4-3,TRBJ2-2,TRBD1,many,TGCGCCAGCAGCCAAGATTGGGACAGGGGGCCAGCCGGGGAGCTGTTTTTT,CASSQDWDRGPAGELFF
TRBV5-1,TRBJ1-5,NA,NA,TGCGCCAGCAGCTTGGCAGGGGTAGGAAATCAGCCCCAGCATTTT,CASSLAGVGNQPQHF
TRBV12-3/TRBV12-4,TRBJ1-2,NA,many,TGTGCCAGCAGTCCCGGGGGGCGCGGCTACACCTTC,CASSPGGRGYTF
TRBV20-1,TRBJ2-1,NA,NA,TGCAGTGCTAGAGATCTCGGGCAGCTCTACCCAGGAGATGAGCAGTTCTTC,CSARDLGQLYPGDEQFF
TRBV19,TRBJ2-3,NA,NA,TGTGCCAGTAGTATAGTGGGAGAAACAGATACGCAGTATTTT,CASSIVGETDTQYF
TRBV7-9,TRBJ1-2,NA,NA,TGTGCCAGCAGCTTAGGATTGGAGGCTAACTATGGCTACACCTTC,CASSLGLEANYGYTF
TRBV6-1,TRBJ2-7,TRBD2,few,TGTGCCAGCACCAAAGGACTAGCGGGAGGAGAGCAGTACTTC,CASTKGLAGGEQYF
TRBV14,TRBJ2-7,NA,NA,TGTGCCAGCAGCCCAAAAAATTCCTACGAGCAGTACTTC,CASSPKNSYEQYF
TRBV30,TRBJ1-1,NA,few,TGTGCCTGGACCCCCCCGCGGGGCACTGAAGCTTTCTTT,CAWTPPRGTEAFF
TRBV27,TRBJ2-2,NA,few,TGTGCCAGCAGTTTATTAGCGGTTCATTCGAACACCGGGGAGCTGTTTTTT,CASSLLAVHSNTGELFF
TRBV6-2/TRBV6-3,TRBJ2-2,NA,few,TGTGCCAGCGATACCTGGGGGGGCCTGAACACCGGGGAGCTGTTTTTT,CASDTWGGLNTGELFF
TRBV11-2,TRBJ2-5,TRBD2,NA,TGTGCCAGCAGCTTCGAGACTAGCCGGGAGACCCAGTACTTC,CASSFETSRETQYF
TRBV4-2,TRBJ1-2,NA,NA,TGTGCCAGCAGCCAAGAGGCGACATCGTATGGCTACACCTTC,CASSQEATSYGYTF
TRBV12-3/TRBV12-4,TRBJ2-3,NA,few,TGTGCCATTCGGAGTACAGATACGCAGTATTTT,CAIRSTDTQYF
TRBV30,TRBJ1-1,NA,NA,TGTGCCTGGACCCCCTTGAACACTGAAGCTTTCTTT,CAWTPLNTEAFF